One and the same sample provided the 30 T cell receptor beta chains below, sequenced in a study of blood T cell repertoires in COVID-19. Produced via immunoSEQ multiplex PCR; TCRdb's table is partial and in-frame only. The sample has around 250,000 clones, approximately 82% seen once; the top ten hold around 2%. Input material: peripheral blood. These receptors came from a man in his thirties or forties who had recovered from COVID-19.

The chain links TRBV7-3 to TRBJ2-3, with TRBD1 as a possible D gene (5 bases). The V end lost 5 bases, the J end lost 3 bases, and 15 bases lay between the germline ends. Germline-derived CDR1 and CDR2 are SGHTA and FQGTGA. CDR3 length: 15 amino acids. The CDR3 loop is CASSQGVGRTDTQYF. As DNA, the CDR3 is TGTGCCAGCAGCCAAGGGGTGGGGCGGACAGATACGCAGTATTTT.

Of note for this clone: The same CDR3 also results from other DNA sequences found in this sample. V gene TRBV5-1 combines with J gene TRBJ1-2; D is unresolved. The germline V gene has CDR1 SGHRS and CDR2 YFSETQ. V was clipped by 3 bases and J by 4 bases, with 10 bases between them. This CDR3 is built from 13 residues. The DNA of the CDR3 is TGCGCCAGCAGCTCAGGCGGGTCCTATGGCTACACCTTC. It translates to CASSSGGSYGYTF.

The CDR3 DNA sequence: TGTGCCAGCAGCTTGAGTTGGCGGGGGAAAAACAATGAGCAGTTCTTC. The encoded protein is CASSLSWRGKNNEQFF. J is TRBJ2-1 and V is TRBV6-2 or TRBV6-3; TRBD2 matches 7 bases. V lost 6 bases to trimming and J lost 5 bases; unmatched junction nucleotides: 13. The CDR3 is made up of 16 amino acids. CDR1 is MNHEY and CDR2 is SVGEGT in the germline V gene.

The chain couples TRBV2 to TRBJ2-1; weak D call: TRBD1 (5 bases). This CDR3 is 15 amino acids long. V lost 8 bases, J lost 0 bases, and 14 bases lay in between. Germline V gene data show CDR1 as SNHLY and CDR2 as FYNNEI. For the CDR3, the DNA is TGTGCCAGCCGGCTTTTAAGGGGCTCCTACAATGAGCAGTTCTTC. It encodes CASRLLRGSYNEQFF. Supplemented by reference TRBV2 and TRBJ2-1, the full variable domain reads EPEVTQTPSHQVTQMGQEVILRCVPISNHLYFYWYRQILGQKVEFLVSFYNNEISEKSEIFDDQFSVERPDGSNFTLKIRSTKLEDSAMYFCASRLLRGSYNEQFFGPGTRLTVL.

V and J are TRBV5-1 and TRBJ2-5; 9 positions match TRBD2. The V gene's germline CDR1 is SGHRS and CDR2 YFSETQ. This CDR3 spans 16 amino acids. Trimming at V came to 0 bases and at J to 2 bases, leaving 5 bases not matched to a gene. The CDR3 DNA reads as TGCGCCAGCAGCTTGGCGGCTAGCGGGGCGCAAGAGACCCAGTACTTC. It encodes CASSLAASGAQETQYF.

The chain links TRBV6-6 to TRBJ2-3; 8 nucleotides line up with TRBD2. The CDR3 spans 14 residues. The germline V gene has CDR1 MNHNY and CDR2 SVGAGI (reference sequence). The trim removed 8 bases at V and 4 bases at J, leaving 8 bases unmatched. CDR3 nucleotide sequence: TGTGCCAGCTCCACTAGCGGCGAGGCAGATACGCAGTATTTT. It codes for CASSTSGEADTQYF.

The chain carries TRBV19 and TRBJ2-5, with TRBD1 matching over 9 bases. J gave up 5 bases and V 6 bases, and 22 bases lay outside the gene matches. Germline CDR1 reads LNHDA; CDR2 reads SQIVND (reference sequence). The CDR3 length is 19 residues. The CDR3 DNA reads as TGTGCCAGTAGCAATACAGGGGGCGCGGGAAGTAGCGCAGTGGAGACCCAGTACTTC. This codes for CASSNTGGAGSSAVETQYF.

CDR3 nucleotide sequence: TGTGCCAGTAGTGAAGGACAGAACACTGAAGCTTTCTTT. Protein product: CASSEGQNTEAFF. The chain recombines TRBV19 with TRBJ1-1, with D perhaps TRBD1 (5 bases). The CDR3 is 13 amino acids. Germline V lookup: CDR1 LNHDA, CDR2 SQIVND (reference sequence). V was shortened by 5 bases and J by 1 base, with 8 bases between the two germline ends. Filled out from reference TRBV19 and TRBJ1-1, the complete variable domain reads DGGITQSPKYLFRKEGQNVTLSCEQNLNHDAMYWYRQDPGQGLRLIYYSQIVNDFQKGDIAEGYSVSREKKESFPLTVTSAQKNPTAFYLCASSEGQNTEAFFGQGTRLTVV.

This rearrangement joins TRBV7-2 to TRBJ2-5; D unresolved. CDR1 is SGHTA and CDR2 is FQGNSA in the germline V gene. Trimming stripped 3 bases from V and 5 bases from J, with 7 bases between. The CDR3 contains 12 residues. As DNA, the CDR3 is TGTGCCAGCAGCTTTGCTACGGAGACCCAGTACTTC. This encodes CASSFATETQYF.

J is TRBJ2-7 and V is TRBV11-3, with D uncertain. Germline CDR1 and CDR2: SGHNT and YENEEA. The CDR3 runs 14 residues. Trimming took 5 bases from V and 4 from J, leaving 15 bases between them. The CDR3 DNA follows: TGTGCCAGCAGCCAAGCACCCGACGGGTACGAGCAGTACTTC. Translation gives CASSQAPDGYEQYF.

V is TRBV29-1 and J is TRBJ2-1; possible D gene TRBD2, 6 bases. V was pared by 7 bases and J by 0 bases, with 13 bases between. The CDR3 contains 14 residues. Germline CDR1 and CDR2: SQVTM and ANQGSEA. This chain's CDR3 is CSALGLRSYNEQFF. CDR3 bases: TGCAGCGCTTTGGGACTCCGCTCCTACAATGAGCAGTTCTTC.

This chain links TRBV28 with TRBJ1-2; D uncertain. The CDR3 runs 13 residues. V gave up 5 bases and J gave up 8 bases, with 15 bases separating them. Germline V gene data show CDR1 as MDHEN and CDR2 as SYDVKM. CDR3 DNA: TGTGCCAGCAGTACAAGCCAGCAGGTCGGCTACACCTTC. This encodes CASSTSQQVGYTF.

The chain uses TRBV7-9 and TRBJ1-5, with D unclear. The CDR3 runs 13 residues. The germline V and J ends were trimmed by 2 bases and 6 bases, with 8 bases remaining between them. Germline assignment: CDR1 SEHNR and CDR2 FQNEAQ (reference sequence). The CDR3 spells CASSLPGGQPQHF. The CDR3 DNA sequence: TGTGCCAGCAGCTTACCCGGAGGTCAGCCCCAGCATTTT. The full variable domain, with the rest looked up from reference TRBV7-9 and TRBJ1-5, is DTGVSQNPRHKITKRGQNVTFRCDPISEHNRLYWYRQTLGQGPEFLTYFQNEAQLEKSRLLSDRFSAERPKGSFSTLEIQRTEQGDSAMYLCASSLPGGQPQHFGDGTRLSIL.

The gene calls are TRBV29-1 and TRBJ1-4; no reliable D call. This CDR3 has 14 amino acids. Trimming pared 4 bases from V and 8 bases from J, leaving 17 bases between. Germline assignment: CDR1 SQVTM and CDR2 ANQGSEA. CDR3 DNA: TGCAGCGTTGGAACTACAAACCCGGGGGAAAAACTGTTTTTT. It is translated as CSVGTTNPGEKLFF.

This chain uses TRBV6-5 with TRBJ2-7, with TRBD1 identical over 8 bases. Trimming took 6 bases from V and 3 from J; bases not matched to a gene: 10. The CDR3 is made up of 15 amino acids. The germline gives CDR1 MNHEY, CDR2 SVGAGI. The CDR3 loop is CASSPSGTGNYEQYV. Written as DNA, the CDR3 is TGTGCCAGCAGCCCGTCCGGGACAGGAAACTACGAGCAGTACGTC.

The chain recombines TRBV6-5 with TRBJ1-5; tentative D call: TRBD1 (6 bases). Trimming removed 6 bases at V and 4 bases at J, with 16 bases between. The germline V gene has CDR1 MNHEY and CDR2 SVGAGI. This CDR3 is built from 15 residues. The CDR3 here is CASRLTPDRNQPQHF. Here the CDR3 DNA reads TGTGCCAGCAGGCTTACTCCGGACAGAAATCAGCCCCAGCATTTT.

The CDR3 region has the DNA TGTGCCAGCGGTCCTTCCATAGCGAAACCGAATACGCAGTATTTT. The encoded protein is CASGPSIAKPNTQYF. The genes are TRBV28 and TRBJ2-3; D is possibly TRBD2 (5 bases). CDR3 length equals 15 residues. Per germline, CDR1 MDHEN and CDR2 SYDVKM. V was cut by 8 bases and J by 7 bases, with 22 bases left in between. Full variable domain (outside the CDR3, taken from reference TRBV28 and TRBJ2-3): DVKVTQSSRYLVKRTGEKVFLECVQDMDHENMFWYRQDPGLGLRLIYFSYDVKMKEKGDIPEGYSVSREKKERFSLILESASTNQTSMYLCASGPSIAKPNTQYFGPGTRLTVL.

The J gene is TRBJ2-1, the V gene TRBV5-1; 11 positions match TRBD2. CDR1 SGHRS and CDR2 YFSETQ come from the germline V gene. J was trimmed by 2 bases and V by 3 bases; bases with no gene match: 16. The CDR3 length is 20 residues. The CDR3 sequence is CASSSSLAGGLNWAYNEQFF. In DNA, the CDR3 is TGCGCCAGCAGCTCTTCCTTAGCGGGGGGGCTGAATTGGGCCTACAATGAGCAGTTCTTC.

V usage is TRBV5-1 and J usage is TRBJ1-1; a possible D gene is TRBD1 (6 bases). This CDR3 comprises 14 residues. Trimming took off 2 bases at V and 3 bases at J, with 11 bases between the two ends. Germline loops: CDR1 SGHRS, CDR2 YFSETQ. Written as DNA, the CDR3 is TGCGCCAGCAGCTTCTCGTACAGGGACACTGAAGCTTTCTTT. Its protein is CASSFSYRDTEAFF.

This clone showed up just once. The chain uses TRBV27 and TRBJ2-5; TRBD2 matches 7 bases. The CDR3 runs 14 residues. In germline, CDR1 is MNHEY, CDR2 SMNVEV (reference sequence). J lost 4 bases, V lost 2 bases, and 4 bases had no gene match. Written as DNA, the CDR3 is TGTGCCAGCAGTTTAGTTGGGGAGGGAGAGACCCAGTACTTC. The encoded protein is CASSLVGEGETQYF.

The V gene is TRBV5-1, the J gene TRBJ2-5; 7 bases match TRBD1. Germline-derived CDR1 and CDR2 are SGHRS and YFSETQ. This CDR3 contains 15 residues. The junction had 10 bases not matched to a gene; V was cut back by 4 bases and J by 4 bases. The CDR3 DNA reads TGCGCCAGCAGCGCCACAGGGGCCTTCGGAGAGACCCAGTACTTC. Protein sequence: CASSATGAFGETQYF.

The chain links TRBV9 to TRBJ2-1; 12 nucleotides line up with TRBD2. Trimming at V came to 3 bases and at J to 8 bases, leaving 3 bases not matched to a gene. The germline V gene has CDR1 SGDLS and CDR2 YYNGEE. The CDR3 runs to 14 residues. The CDR3 is CASSDGLAGYEQFF. CDR3 in DNA: TGTGCCAGCAGCGATGGACTAGCGGGGTATGAGCAGTTCTTC.

The chain carries TRBV7-6 and TRBJ2-2; D possibly corresponds to TRBD1 (5 bases). Germline lookup yields CDR1 SGHVS and CDR2 FNYEAQ. The CDR3 covers 15 residues. Trimming took 5 bases from V and 3 from J, leaving 13 bases between them. The CDR3 nucleotides read TGTGCCAGCAGCCCCCAAAGGGGTTACACCGGGGAGCTGTTTTTT. It codes for CASSPQRGYTGELFF.

This chain joins TRBV14 and TRBJ2-1; 8 positions match TRBD2. The V gene's germline CDR1 is SGHDN and CDR2 FVKESK. J lost 9 bases, V lost 0 bases, and 1 base had no gene match. The length of the CDR3 is 13 residues. The CDR3 reads CASSQERGAEQFF. The CDR3 DNA reads TGTGCCAGCAGCCAAGAGCGGGGGGCTGAGCAGTTCTTC.

This clone was seen more than once but under ten times. This chain uses TRBV7-2 with TRBJ1-6; no clear D. CDR1 and CDR2 from the germline V gene are SGHTA and FQGNSA. V was pared by 5 bases and J by 7 bases, with 15 bases between. The CDR3 consists of 15 residues. As DNA, the CDR3 is TGTGCCAGCAGCGCTAGAGGATCGAGCAATTCACCCCTCCACTTT. It codes for CASSARGSSNSPLHF.

The rearrangement links TRBV7-2 to TRBJ1-2, with 8 bases fitting TRBD1. Losses at the gene ends were 5 bases for V and 4 bases for J; bases not matched to a gene: 6. The length of the CDR3 is 14 residues. Germline V gene sequence: CDR1 SGHTA, CDR2 FQGNSA. The CDR3 is CASSPGTGTYGYTF. CDR3 DNA sequence: TGTGCCAGCAGCCCGGGGACAGGAACCTATGGCTACACCTTC.

The CDR3 sequence: CASARTGVDQPQHF. CDR3 nucleotide sequence: TGTGCCAGCGCCCGGACAGGGGTAGATCAGCCCCAGCATTTT. The V and J genes are TRBV3-1 (or the pseudogene TRBV3-2) and TRBJ1-5; the match to TRBD1 covers 9 bases. This CDR3 has 14 amino acids. Looked up from germline, CDR1 is LGHDT and CDR2 is YNNKEL (reference sequence). J gave up 5 bases and V 8 bases, and 7 bases lay outside the gene matches.

V usage is TRBV5-1 and J usage is TRBJ2-6; maybe TRBD2 (6 bases). Germline V CDR1 and CDR2: SGHRS, YFSETQ. This CDR3 has 14 amino acids. The V and J ends lost 4 bases and 6 bases respectively, with 11 bases between them. CDR3 nucleotides: TGCGCCAGCAGCCCGCCGGGGGTGGCCAACGTCCTGACTTTC. Translated, it gives CASSPPGVANVLTF. The whole variable domain, remainder taken from reference TRBV5-1 and TRBJ2-6, is KAGVTQTPRYLIKTRGQQVTLSCSPISGHRSVSWYQQTPGQGLQFLFEYFSETQRNKGNFPGRFSGRQFSNSRSEMNVSTLELGDSALYLCASSPPGVANVLTFGAGSRLTVL.

The chain has TRBV6-5 and TRBJ1-1, with D possibly matching TRBD1 (5 bases). The V gene lost 6 bases and the J gene lost 3 bases, with 17 bases spanning the gap. CDR1 MNHEY and CDR2 SVGAGI come from the germline V gene. The CDR3 loop spans 15 amino acids. The CDR3 DNA is TGTGCCAGCAGACTTCGGGGGGTTGGGGACACTGAAGCTTTCTTT. Its protein is CASRLRGVGDTEAFF.

The CDR3 spells CASSPGYRLFF. As DNA, the CDR3 is TGTGCCAGTAGCCCCGGCTACAGACTGTTTTTT. The chain recombines TRBV19 with TRBJ1-4; D is unclear. CDR1 is LNHDA, CDR2 SQIVND, per germline (reference sequence). The germline V and J ends were trimmed by 6 bases and 13 bases, with 12 bases remaining between them. This CDR3 is built from 11 residues.